This note documents a single T cell receptor beta chain sequence. Its antigen is not identified. This sample is drawn from a study of cytomegalovirus exposure and HLA in healthy donors. Whole-study findings and limits: The classifier, whose performance was assessed in both the original and validation cohorts, reportedly diagnosed cytomegalovirus status with high specificity and sensitivity.

Amplification used 60 Vbeta primers and 13 Jbeta primers. TCRdb's copy holds only in-frame clones and misses some; the assay was immunoSEQ multiplex PCR. The table shows approximately 140,000 clones, with roughly 80% occurring only once. The CDR3 spans 15 residues. After removal of 6 bases from V and 3 bases from J, the junction contained 10 bases not matched to a gene. In germline, CDR1 is MNHEY, CDR2 SMNVEV (reference sequence). The chain links TRBV27 to TRBJ1-1; the match to TRBD1 covers 7 bases. The sequencing sample was made of PBMCs. The receptor was derived from a man aged 18 to 35 in good health and CMV-seronegative. In DNA, the CDR3 is TGTGCCAGCAGCCCGACAGGGTGGGGGTACACTGAAGCTTTCTTT. It yields the protein CASSPTGWGYTEAFF.